A single T cell receptor beta chain is shown here with its context. Its antigen is still unknown. This sample was taken from a study of cytomegalovirus exposure and HLA in healthy donors. On the study more broadly: As an earlier analysis found, 180 million or so T cells yielded fewer than 130 million unique TCR beta sequences. Samples from HLA-typed donors yielded approximately 80 million unique TCRs in an early data release. Study-wide points: In an earlier analysis, productive rearrangement rates for most beta V segments clustered near 90% or 30%. Despite most TCR sequences being rare, some public TCRs occurred in many donors.

13 Jbeta primers and 60 Vbeta primers were used for the PCR. Libraries were prepared by immunoSEQ multiplex PCR; TCRdb keeps only in-frame clonotypes and omits some of them. The repertoire holds under 80,000 clones, with more than 70% as singletons. The TCR comes from a woman in her 30s in good health and CMV-seronegative. The specimen was PBMCs.

In nucleotides, the CDR3 is TGTGCCAGCGGACAGGATATTAATGAAAAACTGTTTTTT. It yields the protein CASGQDINEKLFF. The gene calls are TRBV6-1 and TRBJ1-4, with TRBD1 identical over 7 bases. Trimming at V came to 8 bases and at J to 4 bases, leaving 4 bases not matched to a gene. There are 13 residues in the CDR3. CDR1 and CDR2 (germline): MNHNS, SASEGT.